The 9 T cell receptor beta chains listed next were all sequenced from one sample in a study of cytomegalovirus exposure and HLA in healthy donors. Primers: 60 Vbeta forward and 13 Jbeta reverse. Measured with immunoSEQ multiplex PCR; TCRdb has only the in-frame clones, and not every one. This table has more than 45,000 clones, 70% to 85% appearing once. Specimen: PBMCs. Receptors originate from a man aged 50-59 years in good health and CMV-seronegative.

The chain has TRBV7-9 and TRBJ1-2; D not resolved. Germline V gene sequence: CDR1 SEHNR, CDR2 FQNEAQ (reference sequence). The CDR3 is 17 residues long. Trimming cost V 5 bases and J 5 bases, with 24 bases left between them. The CDR3 here is CASSNYPSEGGGYGYTF. In DNA form, the CDR3 reads TGTGCCAGCAGCAATTATCCGTCCGAGGGAGGAGGGTATGGCTACACCTTC.

The chain recombines TRBV9 with TRBJ1-1; possible D gene TRBD1, 6 bases. V dropped 3 bases and J dropped 7 bases, with 10 bases sitting between them. CDR3 length equals 12 residues. Germline V gene lookup returns CDR1 SGDLS and CDR2 YYNGEE. The DNA of the CDR3 is TGTGCCAGCAGCGGTCTACAGGGTGAAGCTTTCTTT. Its protein product is CASSGLQGEAFF.

The J gene is TRBJ1-1, the V gene TRBV7-3, with 8 positions matching TRBD1. Losses at the gene ends were 5 bases for V and 11 bases for J; bases not matched to a gene: 10. Germline V gives CDR1 SGHTA, CDR2 FQGTGA. The CDR3 is 13 residues long. The CDR3, as DNA: TGTGCCAGCAGCCCCGGACAGGGCGCTATTGCTTTCTTT. Amino acid sequence: CASSPGQGAIAFF. Full variable domain (missing parts from reference TRBV7-3 and TRBJ1-1): GAGVSQTPSNKVTEKGKYVELRCDPISGHTALYWYRQSLGQGPEFLIYFQGTGAADDSGLPNDRFFAVRPEGSVSTLKIQRTERGDSAVYLCASSPGQGAIAFFGQGTRLTVV.

The chain employs TRBV11-1 and TRBJ2-7; weak D call: TRBD2 (6 bases). The CDR3 runs 15 residues. V lost 0 bases to trimming and J lost 0 bases, with 9 bases between them. Germline CDR1 SGHAT, CDR2 FQDESV (reference sequence). The CDR3 coding sequence is TGTGCCAGCAGCTTAGCCGGGACTTACTCCTACGAGCAGTACTTC. It codes for CASSLAGTYSYEQYF.

This chain uses TRBV21-1 with TRBJ2-7; TRBD2, the table's D call, was not compared with the DNA. TRBV21-1 is assigned pseudogene status. CDR3 size: 14 residues. The CDR3 is CASSKSRQTYEQYF. The DNA for the CDR3 is TGTGCCAGCAGCAAATCACGGCAGACTTACGAGCAGTACTTC.

The sample holds a few counts of this clone. V usage is TRBV6-6 and J usage is TRBJ2-7; 8 bases fit TRBD2. The ends lost 4 bases at V and 9 bases at J; junction bases unmatched: 2. In germline, CDR1 is MNHNY, CDR2 SVGAGI (reference sequence). CDR3 length equals 11 residues. CDR3: CASSLAGSQYF. The CDR3 DNA follows: TGTGCCAGCAGTTTAGCGGGGTCGCAGTACTTC.

The CDR3 nucleotides read TGTGCCAGTAGTATAGATACCGGGGGGGGAGAGACCCAGTACTTC. Protein product: CASSIDTGGGETQYF. The V gene is TRBV19, the J gene TRBJ2-5; 8 nucleotides line up with TRBD2. J was trimmed by 4 bases and V by 0 bases; bases with no gene match: 4. The CDR3 sequence is 15 residues long. Germline CDR1 reads LNHDA; CDR2 reads SQIVND (reference sequence).

V is TRBV5-5 and J is TRBJ2-7, with TRBD2 matching over 8 bases. This CDR3 is 15 amino acids long. Germline V gene data show CDR1 as SGHKS and CDR2 as YYEKEE (reference sequence). Trimming cost V 2 bases and J 2 bases; bases outside gene matches: 6. The CDR3 DNA follows: TGTGCCAGCAGCTTTGGTTACGGGGGGGCCTACGAGCAGTACTTC. Translation gives CASSFGYGGAYEQYF.

The rearrangement uses TRBV9 and TRBJ2-3, with D maybe TRBD1 (6 bases). The CDR3 runs to 14 residues. Germline CDR1 is SGDLS and CDR2 is YYNGEE. V lost 2 bases to trimming and J lost 5 bases, with 12 bases between them. The CDR3 protein is CASSVENRVDTQYF. The CDR3 DNA follows: TGTGCCAGCAGCGTGGAGAACAGGGTAGATACGCAGTATTTT.